These T cell receptor beta chains were read from a single sample in a study of monozygotic twins with inflammatory bowel disease. For each CDR3 protein, TCRdb gives one entry from its re-call of the 5' RACE reads, without DNA. The listing records a few hundred thousand distinct CDR3 sequences. Sequenced material: blood. Receptors were obtained from a human donor with ulcerative colitis or Crohn's disease, or a healthy co-twin of an affected twin (not recorded which). Each CDR3 is given with its conserved first and last residue.

j_gene,v_gene,CDR3aa
TRBJ2-5,TRBV7-8,CASSLGTSGWETQYF
TRBJ1-1,TRBV3-1,CASSHEQGAEAFF
TRBJ2-3,TRBV12-3/TRBV12-4,CASSPRAGGTDTQYF
TRBJ2-5,TRBV20-1,CSARKGTEETQYF
TRBJ1-6,TRBV5-6,CASSLPGFQGRSPLHF
TRBJ2-5,TRBV5-5,CASSFGTASPLETQYF
TRBJ2-5,TRBV7-2,CASSPRTGLIQETQYF
TRBJ2-3,TRBV11-2,CASSLVGAADTQYF
TRBJ1-2,TRBV6-5,CASSYSGAGDYGYTF
TRBJ1-1,TRBV5-1,CASSLNLNTEAFF
TRBJ2-7,TRBV5-1,CASSSWTGGTYEQYF
TRBJ1-2,TRBV7-9,CASSLGGHRDGYTF
TRBJ2-7,TRBV7-2,CASSPARGQKYEQYF
TRBJ1-4,TRBV5-1,CASSSRDGLNEKLFF
TRBJ2-7,TRBV7-9,CASSLLAGDSYEQYF
TRBJ1-1,TRBV20-1,CSATDPRTATNTEAFF
TRBJ2-1,TRBV5-1,CASSLDSLYNEQFF
TRBJ2-5,TRBV12-3/TRBV12-4,CASSPPGTVQETQYF
TRBJ2-3,TRBV4-2,CASSQEDTQYF
TRBJ2-2,TRBV12-3/TRBV12-4,CASRPGTGELFF
TRBJ1-2,TRBV4-1,CASSPIQGAGYTF
TRBJ1-5,TRBV20-1,CSARVSAGNQPQHF
TRBJ1-2,TRBV7-8,CASSLAAGLRGYTF
TRBJ1-6,TRBV7-9,CASSLARGEESPLHF
TRBJ2-3,TRBV12-3/TRBV12-4,CASSPLGWSTDTQYF
TRBJ2-1,TRBV29-1,CSVAFTSAGQFQLYNEQFF
TRBJ2-7,TRBV5-1,CASSPQLKTSSYEQYF
TRBJ2-1,TRBV7-2,CASSLVVKGDGNEQFF
TRBJ1-6,TRBV11-2,CASSGQGGPLHF
TRBJ1-1,TRBV4-2,CASSLGQGADTEAFF
TRBJ2-1,TRBV12-3/TRBV12-4,CASSLQGRSYNEQFF
TRBJ2-7,TRBV7-2,CASSFDRTSYEQYF
TRBJ2-5,TRBV5-4,CASSLAERIGTGGGETQYF
TRBJ2-3,TRBV4-2,CASSSRLAGRSDTQYF
TRBJ1-2,TRBV7-9,CASSLVGTADYGYTF
TRBJ2-7,TRBV14,CASSHLGQDRGNYEQYF
TRBJ2-7,TRBV3-1,CASQYSSYEQYF
TRBJ1-5,TRBV20-1,CSARVGDQPQHF
TRBJ2-3,TRBV5-1,CASSGQLNLPYF
TRBJ1-1,TRBV5-5,CASSKLLARNTEAFF
TRBJ2-1,TRBV5-1,CASSLTRGRTLVGEQFF
TRBJ2-7,TRBV9,CASSGEDGQVYF
TRBJ2-1,TRBV5-1,CASSADGGNEQFF
TRBJ1-1,TRBV29-1,CSVTTTRLIRTVNTEAFF
TRBJ2-1,TRBV11-2,CASSLTSPIRDEQFF
TRBJ2-7,TRBV5-1,CASSLQLASEQYF
TRBJ1-2,TRBV4-1,CASSKGDTLPNYGYTF
TRBJ1-2,TRBV6-1,CASSALRETNYGYTF
TRBJ2-3,TRBV20-1,CSASPRQGGTDTQYF
TRBJ1-2,TRBV5-6,CASSPRRIHGYTF
TRBJ1-5,TRBV5-8,CASRRDSKGQPQHF
TRBJ1-5,TRBV12-3/TRBV12-4,CASSSQDSINQPQHF
TRBJ2-3,TRBV5-1,CASSNNGGTTDTQYF
TRBJ2-5,TRBV10-3,CAISIGTDGWETQYF
TRBJ1-2,TRBV15,CATSRGGEGWRYGYTF
TRBJ1-5,TRBV7-8,CASSQGTGENQPQHF
TRBJ1-6,TRBV10-3,CAAMAVTGGFYNSPLHF
TRBJ2-7,TRBV5-1,CASSYPGLYEQYF
TRBJ2-3,TRBV5-5,CASSLWRGSTDTQYF